The text below deals with one T cell receptor beta chain. Its target is unknown. Sequencing was performed with immunoSEQ multiplex PCR; in TCRdb, only in-frame clones are kept and a portion is missing. The sample has some 11,000 clones, approximately 86% seen once. Trimming shortened V by 6 bases and J by 3 bases, and 11 bases separated the two germline ends. Germline CDR1 MNHEY, CDR2 SMNVEV (reference sequence). The CDR3 consists of 13 residues. The record originates from a study of OX40 agonist ivuxolimab in advanced cancers. Study-level background: Of mixed ages from about 23 to 90 and averaging about 65 years, the group was around 78% male.

Findings and caveats of the study: Which antigen the expanded peripheral T cells recognized is unknown. Averaging showed that CD8+ T cells had more expanded clones than CD4+ did.

Systemic immunosuppression or autoimmune disease history was grounds to exclude patients. The starting material was CD4+ or CD8+ T cells sorted from blood, obtained in a trial of the OX40 agonist ivuxolimab. The sequence came from an adult with an advanced solid tumor such as melanoma, head and neck, liver or kidney cancer. This chain joins TRBV27 and TRBJ2-5; D is undetermined. CDR3 bases: TGTGCCAGCAGGGCTTATTTGGAAGAGACCCAGTACTTC. This encodes CASRAYLEETQYF.